The next 11 T cell receptor beta chains were all read from a single sample in a study of blood T cell repertoires in COVID-19. The table came from immunoSEQ multiplex PCR; TCRdb's copy has only in-frame clones and leaves some out. The repertoire includes about 290,000 clones, 85% of them detected once, and less than 4.5% sits in the top ten. Material: peripheral blood. These receptors were obtained from a woman in her forties or fifties with active or convalescent COVID-19.

The chain combines TRBV27 with TRBJ1-6; TRBD1 agrees at 7 bases. The CDR3 is 16 residues long. V lost 7 bases to trimming and J lost 2 bases; unmatched junction nucleotides: 8. The V gene's germline CDR1 is MNHEY and CDR2 SMNVEV (reference sequence). The CDR3 DNA reads as TGTGCCAGCACTCCACTGACAGGGACCTATAATTCACCCCTCCACTTT. Translating gives CASTPLTGTYNSPLHF.

This chain links TRBV19 with TRBJ2-7; 11 nucleotides agree with TRBD2. This CDR3 is 13 amino acids long. The germline CDR1 and CDR2 sequences are LNHDA and SQIVND (reference sequence). V lost 6 bases to trimming and J lost 6 bases; unmatched junction nucleotides: 4. CDR3 bases: TGTGCCAGTAGCCGGACTAGCGGGCCCGAGCAGTACTTC. Protein sequence: CASSRTSGPEQYF.

This clone was detected once. The chain joins TRBV5-5 to TRBJ2-7, with 13 bases fitting TRBD2. Trimming removed 3 bases from V and 7 bases from J; junction bases left unmatched: 13. The CDR3 consists of 17 residues. Looked up from germline, CDR1 is SGHKS and CDR2 is YYEKEE (reference sequence). This chain's CDR3 is CASSSWTTSGRVSEQYF. The CDR3 region has the DNA TGTGCCAGCAGCTCCTGGACTACTAGCGGGAGGGTGTCAGAGCAGTACTTC.

The chain carries TRBV5-1 and TRBJ2-2; the match to TRBD2 covers 13 bases. The CDR3 has 17 amino acids. CDR1 and CDR2 from the germline V gene are SGHRS and YFSETQ. V lost 4 bases to trimming and J lost 2 bases; unmatched junction nucleotides: 5. The CDR3 DNA reads as TGCGCCAGCAGCCCCCGGACTAGCGGGAGTAACACCGGGGAGCTGTTTTTT. It codes for CASSPRTSGSNTGELFF.

This chain connects TRBV4-1 to TRBJ2-3; 11 bases agree with TRBD1. Germline V gene data show CDR1 as MGHRA and CDR2 as YSYEKL. The J segment lost 2 bases and the V segment lost 4 bases, leaving 8 bases of the junction unmatched. The CDR3 extends over 17 amino acids. The CDR3 is CASSPVGTGGVTDTQYF. The CDR3 DNA reads as TGCGCCAGCAGCCCCGTTGGGACAGGGGGTGTCACAGATACGCAGTATTTT.

CDR3 DNA: TGTGCCAGTAGTATTAGAGCGGGCTCCTACAATGAGCAGTTCTTC. It encodes CASSIRAGSYNEQFF. The chain carries TRBV19 and TRBJ2-1, with D tentatively TRBD2 (6 bases). The V gene's germline CDR1 is LNHDA and CDR2 SQIVND (reference sequence). CDR3 size: 15 residues. Trimming stripped 3 bases from V and 0 bases from J, with 9 bases between.

The chain recombines TRBV11-2 with TRBJ1-6; no clear D gene. The CDR3 has 16 residues. Germline V CDR1 and CDR2: SGHAT, FQNNGV. V dropped 5 bases and J dropped 9 bases, with 20 bases sitting between them. This CDR3 is CASSHHEPGLGSPLHF. In nucleotides, the CDR3 is TGTGCCAGCAGCCACCACGAACCCGGGTTGGGTTCACCCCTCCACTTT.

The chain links TRBV30 to TRBJ1-2, with 8 positions matching TRBD1. This CDR3 has 14 residues. V was pared by 7 bases and J by 2 bases, with 9 bases of the junction left unmatched. CDR1 and CDR2 from the germline V gene are GTSNPN and SVGIG (reference sequence). CDR3 region: CASTRDRLNYGYTF. CDR3 in DNA: TGTGCCTCCACCCGGGACAGGCTGAACTATGGCTACACCTTC.

The chain has TRBV7-9 and TRBJ2-3, with D maybe TRBD2 (5 bases). CDR3 size: 15 residues. Trimming took 4 bases from V and 1 from J, leaving 12 bases between them. Germline V gene lookup returns CDR1 SEHNR and CDR2 FQNEAQ (reference sequence). CDR3 amino acids: CASSSASTRTDTQYF. The CDR3 bases are TGTGCCAGCAGCTCGGCTAGCACCCGCACAGATACGCAGTATTTT.

J is TRBJ2-5 and V is TRBV5-4, with TRBD2 identical over 10 bases. CDR1 and CDR2 (germline): SGHNT, YYREEE (reference sequence). The J segment lost 2 bases and the V segment lost 4 bases, leaving 5 bases of the junction unmatched. The CDR3 runs to 15 residues. The CDR3: CASSPAGGGQETQYF. The CDR3 DNA is TGTGCCAGCAGCCCAGCGGGAGGGGGTCAAGAGACCCAGTACTTC. Complete variable domain (other parts from reference TRBV5-4 and TRBJ2-5): ETGVTQSPTHLIKTRGQQVTLRCSSQSGHNTVSWYQQALGQGPQFIFQYYREEENGRGNFPPRFSGLQFPNYSSELNVNALELDDSALYLCASSPAGGGQETQYFGPGTRLLVL.

This chain joins TRBV6-6 and TRBJ1-3; D gene uncertain. This CDR3 is built from 15 residues. Trimming pared 8 bases from V and 1 base from J, leaving 15 bases between. Looked up from germline, CDR1 is MNHNY and CDR2 is SVGAGI (reference sequence). The CDR3 here is CASREGGLSGNTIYF. CDR3 DNA: TGTGCCAGCCGCGAGGGAGGGTTGTCTGGAAACACCATATATTTT.